This T cell receptor beta chain was obtained from a study of identical twins. TCRdb ran MiXCR on the 5' RACE reads and lists one entry per CDR3 protein. The sample includes around 470,000 distinct CDR3 sequences, 14% of them seen just once. Each donor (without exception) was a healthy Caucasian. Study-wide results and caveats: There was an excess of low generation probability in the out-of-frame alpha sequences that twins shared. While abundant cord blood beta clonotypes carried fewer insertions, memory repertoires showed no such pattern. Analyses based on zero insertions could be partly confounded by invariant MAIT and iNKT cells.

The sample holds a few counts of this clonotype. Its antigen is not known. This sample also appeared in a second study, on yellow fever vaccine responses in identical twins.

This receptor was taken from a woman between 18 and 29 years old in good health. The sequenced sample was CD4+ T cells sorted from blood.

The CDR3 region is CASMGVDEQFF. The CDR3 DNA sequence: TGCGCCAGCATGGGGGTAGATGAGCAGTTCTTC. The chain links TRBV5-1 to TRBJ2-1; either TRBD1 or TRBD2 may fit D (5 bases each). The CDR3 is made up of 11 amino acids. Germline V gene lookup returns CDR1 SGHRS and CDR2 YFSETQ. V was pared by 6 bases and J by 8 bases, with 9 bases between.